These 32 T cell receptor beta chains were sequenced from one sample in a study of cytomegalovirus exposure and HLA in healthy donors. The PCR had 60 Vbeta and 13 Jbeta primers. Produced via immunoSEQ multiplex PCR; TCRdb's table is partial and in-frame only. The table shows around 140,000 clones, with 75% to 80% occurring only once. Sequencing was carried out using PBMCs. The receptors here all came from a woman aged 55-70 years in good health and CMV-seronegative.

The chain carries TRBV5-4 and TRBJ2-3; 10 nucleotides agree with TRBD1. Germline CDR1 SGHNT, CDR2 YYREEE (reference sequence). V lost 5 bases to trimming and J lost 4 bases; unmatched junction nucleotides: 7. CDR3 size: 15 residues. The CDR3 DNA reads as TGTGCCAGCAGGTTAGACAGGGGGCGGTCAGATACGCAGTATTTT. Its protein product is CASRLDRGRSDTQYF.

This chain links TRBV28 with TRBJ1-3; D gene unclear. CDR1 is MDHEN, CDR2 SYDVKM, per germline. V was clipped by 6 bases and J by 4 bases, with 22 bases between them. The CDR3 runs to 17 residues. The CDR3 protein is CASREAPSLGKGNTIYF. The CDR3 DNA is TGTGCCAGCAGGGAGGCCCCCTCTTTGGGGAAAGGAAACACCATATATTTT.

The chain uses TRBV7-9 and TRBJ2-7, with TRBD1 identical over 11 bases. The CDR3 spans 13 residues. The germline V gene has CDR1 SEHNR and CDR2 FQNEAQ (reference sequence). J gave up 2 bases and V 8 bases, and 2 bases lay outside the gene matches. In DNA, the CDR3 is TGTGCCAGCGGACAGGGGGCCACCTACGAGCAGTACTTC. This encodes CASGQGATYEQYF.

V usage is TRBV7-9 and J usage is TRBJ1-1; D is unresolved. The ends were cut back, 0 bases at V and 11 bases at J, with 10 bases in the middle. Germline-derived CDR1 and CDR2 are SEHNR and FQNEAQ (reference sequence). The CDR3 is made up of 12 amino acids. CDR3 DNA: TGTGCCAGCAGCTTAGCTGTAAGGGAGGCTTTCTTT. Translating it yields CASSLAVREAFF.

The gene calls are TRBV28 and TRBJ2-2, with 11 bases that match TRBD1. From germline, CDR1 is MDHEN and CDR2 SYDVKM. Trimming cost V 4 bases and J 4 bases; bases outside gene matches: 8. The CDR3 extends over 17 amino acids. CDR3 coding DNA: TGTGCCAGCAGTTCCCCCGCCGGGACAGGGGGCACCGGGGAGCTGTTTTTT. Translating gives CASSSPAGTGGTGELFF.

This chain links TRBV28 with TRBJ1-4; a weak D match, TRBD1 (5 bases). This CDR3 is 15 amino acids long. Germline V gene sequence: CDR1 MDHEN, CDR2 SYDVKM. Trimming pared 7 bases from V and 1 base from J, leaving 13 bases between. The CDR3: CASKKWGGTNEKLFF. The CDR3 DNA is TGTGCCAGCAAAAAATGGGGGGGAACTAATGAAAAACTGTTTTTT.

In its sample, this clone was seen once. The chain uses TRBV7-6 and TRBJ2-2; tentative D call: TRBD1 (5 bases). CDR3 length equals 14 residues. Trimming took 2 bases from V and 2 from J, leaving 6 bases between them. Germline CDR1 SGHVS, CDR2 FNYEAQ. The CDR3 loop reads CASSLQGNTGELFF. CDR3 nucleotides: TGTGCCAGCAGCTTACAGGGAAACACCGGGGAGCTGTTTTTT.

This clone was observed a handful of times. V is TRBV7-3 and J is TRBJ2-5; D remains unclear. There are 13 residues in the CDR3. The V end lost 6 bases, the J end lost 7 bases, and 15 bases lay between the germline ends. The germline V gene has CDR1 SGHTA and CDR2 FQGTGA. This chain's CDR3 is CASRFDPTGTQYF. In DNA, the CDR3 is TGTGCCAGCAGATTCGACCCGACGGGGACCCAGTACTTC.

CDR3 nucleotide sequence: TGCAGCGTTGGGAATTTGGCAGGGCTTAACTCTGGGGCCAACGTCCTGACTTTC. Amino acids: CSVGNLAGLNSGANVLTF. V and J are TRBV29-1 and TRBJ2-6; D is possibly TRBD1 (5 bases). Trimming left V 4 bases short and J 0 bases short, with 19 bases between. Germline CDR1 is SQVTM and CDR2 is ANQGSEA. CDR3 size: 18 residues.

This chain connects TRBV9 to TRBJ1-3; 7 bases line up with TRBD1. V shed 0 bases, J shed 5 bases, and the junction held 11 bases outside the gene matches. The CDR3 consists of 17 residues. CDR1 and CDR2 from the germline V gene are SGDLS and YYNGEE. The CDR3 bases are TGTGCCAGCAGCGTAGCTGGGTCAGGGGGTGCAAGAAACACCATATATTTT. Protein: CASSVAGSGGARNTIYF. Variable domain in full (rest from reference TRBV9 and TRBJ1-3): DSGVTQTPKHLITATGQRVTLRCSPRSGDLSVYWYQQSLDQGLQFLIQYYNGEERAKGNILERFSAQQFPDLHSELNLSSLELGDSALYFCASSVAGSGGARNTIYFGEGSWLTVV.

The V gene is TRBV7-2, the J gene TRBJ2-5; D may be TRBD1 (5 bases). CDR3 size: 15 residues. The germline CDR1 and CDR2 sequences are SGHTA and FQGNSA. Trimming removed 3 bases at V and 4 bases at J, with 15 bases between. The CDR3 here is CASSFTPAGRETQYF. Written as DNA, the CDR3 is TGTGCCAGCAGCTTTACCCCGGCAGGGCGAGAGACCCAGTACTTC.

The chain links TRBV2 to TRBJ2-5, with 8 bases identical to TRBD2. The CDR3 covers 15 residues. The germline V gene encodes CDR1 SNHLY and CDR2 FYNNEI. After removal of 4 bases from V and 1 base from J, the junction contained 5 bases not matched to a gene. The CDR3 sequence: CASSGSGMGQETQYF. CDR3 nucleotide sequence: TGTGCCAGCAGTGGTAGCGGGATGGGCCAAGAGACCCAGTACTTC.

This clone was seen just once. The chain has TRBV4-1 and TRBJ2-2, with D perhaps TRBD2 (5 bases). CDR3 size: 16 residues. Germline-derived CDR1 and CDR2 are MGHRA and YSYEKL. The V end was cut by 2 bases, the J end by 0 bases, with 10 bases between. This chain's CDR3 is CASSQRTAPNTGELFF. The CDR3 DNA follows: TGCGCCAGCAGCCAAAGGACTGCCCCGAACACCGGGGAGCTGTTTTTT.

The CDR3 DNA follows: TGTGCCAGCAGCACAGGGGACAGGGATGGTAACTATGGCTACACCTTC. As protein: CASSTGDRDGNYGYTF. The chain couples TRBV21-1 to TRBJ1-2; TRBD1 was called by the table and not checked on the DNA. TRBV21-1 is marked as a pseudogene. CDR3 size: 16 residues.

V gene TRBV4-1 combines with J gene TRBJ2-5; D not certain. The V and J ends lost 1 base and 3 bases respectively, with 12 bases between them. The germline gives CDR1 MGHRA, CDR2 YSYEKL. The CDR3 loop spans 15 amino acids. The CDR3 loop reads CASSQAETYKETQYF. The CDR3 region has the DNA TGCGCCAGCAGCCAAGCCGAAACGTACAAAGAGACCCAGTACTTC.

The CDR3 region is CSVGWRGRDDEQYF. The CDR3 region has the DNA TGCAGCGTTGGTTGGCGGGGGCGCGACGACGAGCAGTACTTC. The chain joins TRBV29-1 to TRBJ2-7, with D tentatively TRBD2 (7 bases). V gave up 4 bases and J gave up 5 bases, with 18 bases separating them. The CDR3 extends over 14 amino acids. CDR1 and CDR2 (germline): SQVTM, ANQGSEA.

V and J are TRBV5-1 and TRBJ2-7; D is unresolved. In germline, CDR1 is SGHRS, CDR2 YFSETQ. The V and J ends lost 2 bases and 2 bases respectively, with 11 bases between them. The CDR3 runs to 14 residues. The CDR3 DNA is TGCGCCAGCAGCTTTGAGACTGAAGCCTACGAGCAGTACTTC. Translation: CASSFETEAYEQYF.

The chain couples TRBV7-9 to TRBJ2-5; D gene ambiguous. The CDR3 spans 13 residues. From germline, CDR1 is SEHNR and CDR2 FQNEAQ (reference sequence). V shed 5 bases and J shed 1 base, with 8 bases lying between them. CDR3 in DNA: TGTGCCAGCAGCCCGAGGCTCCAAGAGACCCAGTACTTC. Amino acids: CASSPRLQETQYF. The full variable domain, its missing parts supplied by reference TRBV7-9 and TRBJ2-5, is DTGVSQNPRHKITKRGQNVTFRCDPISEHNRLYWYRQTLGQGPEFLTYFQNEAQLEKSRLLSDRFSAERPKGSFSTLEIQRTEQGDSAMYLCASSPRLQETQYFGPGTRLLVL.

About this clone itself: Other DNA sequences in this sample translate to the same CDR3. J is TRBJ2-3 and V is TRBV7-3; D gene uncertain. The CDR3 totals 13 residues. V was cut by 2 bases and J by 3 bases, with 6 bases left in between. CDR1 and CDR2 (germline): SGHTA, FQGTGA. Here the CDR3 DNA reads TGTGCCAGCAGCTTAGCGCGGACAGATACGCAGTATTTT. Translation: CASSLARTDTQYF.

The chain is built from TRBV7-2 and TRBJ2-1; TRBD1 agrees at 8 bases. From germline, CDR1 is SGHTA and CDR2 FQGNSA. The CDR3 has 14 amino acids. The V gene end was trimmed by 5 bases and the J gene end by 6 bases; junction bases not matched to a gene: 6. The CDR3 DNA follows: TGTGCCAGCAGCGCCCGGACAGGGCGCAATGAGCAGTTCTTC. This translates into CASSARTGRNEQFF.

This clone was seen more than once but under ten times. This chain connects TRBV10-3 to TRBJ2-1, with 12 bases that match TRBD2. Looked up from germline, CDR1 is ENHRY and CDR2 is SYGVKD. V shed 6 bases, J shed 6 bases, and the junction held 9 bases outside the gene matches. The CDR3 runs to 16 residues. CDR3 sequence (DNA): TGTGCCATCAGCAGAGAACTAGCGGGGGGAGGCAATGAGCAGTTCTTC. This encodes CAISRELAGGGNEQFF.

CDR3 sequence reads: CASSFRDKNTGELFF. CDR3 DNA sequence: TGTGCCAGCAGCTTCCGGGACAAGAACACCGGGGAGCTGTTTTTT. V is TRBV11-2 and J is TRBJ2-2; maybe TRBD1 (6 bases). The CDR3 totals 15 residues. Germline CDR1 reads SGHAT; CDR2 reads FQNNGV. V was cut by 3 bases and J by 1 base, with 9 bases left in between.

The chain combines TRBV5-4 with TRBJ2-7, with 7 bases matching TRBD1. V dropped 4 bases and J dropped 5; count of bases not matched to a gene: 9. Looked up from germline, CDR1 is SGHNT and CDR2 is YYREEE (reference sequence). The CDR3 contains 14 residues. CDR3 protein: CASSLWDSRDEQYF. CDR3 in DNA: TGTGCCAGCAGCCTATGGGACAGCCGGGACGAGCAGTACTTC.

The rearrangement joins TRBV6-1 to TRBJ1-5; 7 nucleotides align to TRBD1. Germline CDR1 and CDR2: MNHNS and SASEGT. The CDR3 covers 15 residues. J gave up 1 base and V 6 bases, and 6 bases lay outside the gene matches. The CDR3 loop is CASSADRASNQPQHF. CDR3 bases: TGTGCCAGCAGCGCCGACAGGGCAAGCAATCAGCCCCAGCATTTT.

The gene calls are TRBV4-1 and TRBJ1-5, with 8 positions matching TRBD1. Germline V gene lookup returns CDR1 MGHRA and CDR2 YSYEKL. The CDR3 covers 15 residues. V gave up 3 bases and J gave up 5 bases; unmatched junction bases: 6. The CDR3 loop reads CASSQRTGKDQPQHF. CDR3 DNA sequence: TGCGCCAGCAGCCAGAGGACAGGGAAGGATCAGCCCCAGCATTTT.

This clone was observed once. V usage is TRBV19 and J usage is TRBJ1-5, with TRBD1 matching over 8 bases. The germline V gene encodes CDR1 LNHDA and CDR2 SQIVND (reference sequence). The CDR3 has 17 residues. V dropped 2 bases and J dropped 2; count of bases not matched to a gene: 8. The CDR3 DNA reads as TGTGCCAGTAGTATACCCCTTCAGACAGGGGGCAATCAGCCCCAGCATTTT. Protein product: CASSIPLQTGGNQPQHF.

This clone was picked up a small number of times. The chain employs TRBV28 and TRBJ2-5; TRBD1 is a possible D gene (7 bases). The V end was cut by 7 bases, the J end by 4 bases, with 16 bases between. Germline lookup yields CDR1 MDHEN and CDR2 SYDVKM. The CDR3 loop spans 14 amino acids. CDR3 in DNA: TGTGCCAGCACTCCCGCGGGACAGTCAGAGACCCAGTACTTC. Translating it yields CASTPAGQSETQYF.

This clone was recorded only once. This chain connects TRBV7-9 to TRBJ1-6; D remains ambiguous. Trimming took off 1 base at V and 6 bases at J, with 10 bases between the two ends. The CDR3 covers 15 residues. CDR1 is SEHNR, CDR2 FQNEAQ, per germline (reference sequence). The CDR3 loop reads CASSLVQASNSPLHF. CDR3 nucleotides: TGTGCCAGCAGCTTAGTCCAGGCCAGTAATTCACCCCTCCACTTT. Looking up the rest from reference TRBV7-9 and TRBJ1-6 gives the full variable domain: DTGVSQNPRHKITKRGQNVTFRCDPISEHNRLYWYRQTLGQGPEFLTYFQNEAQLEKSRLLSDRFSAERPKGSFSTLEIQRTEQGDSAMYLCASSLVQASNSPLHFGNGTRLTVT.

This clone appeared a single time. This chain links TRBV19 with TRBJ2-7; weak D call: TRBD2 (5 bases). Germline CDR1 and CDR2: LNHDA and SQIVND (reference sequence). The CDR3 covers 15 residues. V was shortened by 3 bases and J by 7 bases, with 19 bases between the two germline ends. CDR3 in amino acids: CASSMAGGRSGEQYF. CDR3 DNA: TGTGCCAGTAGTATGGCCGGCGGACGCAGCGGAGAGCAGTACTTC.

CDR3 sequence reads: CASRRRQGSGNTIYF. Here the CDR3 DNA reads TGTGCCAGCAGGCGCCGACAGGGTTCTGGAAACACCATATATTTT. This chain uses TRBV6-1 with TRBJ1-3; 7 bases are shared with TRBD1. Germline V gene lookup returns CDR1 MNHNS and CDR2 SASEGT. V gave up 6 bases and J gave up 1 base; unmatched junction bases: 6. This CDR3 is 15 amino acids long.

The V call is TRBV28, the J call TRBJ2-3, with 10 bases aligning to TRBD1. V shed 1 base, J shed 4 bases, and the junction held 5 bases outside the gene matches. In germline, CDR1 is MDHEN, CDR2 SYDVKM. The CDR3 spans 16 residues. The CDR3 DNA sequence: TGTGCCAGCAGTTTATTGGGACAGGGGAGGGCAGATACGCAGTATTTT. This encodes CASSLLGQGRADTQYF.

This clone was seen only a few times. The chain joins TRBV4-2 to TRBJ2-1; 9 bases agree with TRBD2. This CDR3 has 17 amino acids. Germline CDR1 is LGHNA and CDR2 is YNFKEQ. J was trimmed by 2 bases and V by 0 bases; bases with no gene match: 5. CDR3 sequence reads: CASSQESRLAAYNEQFF. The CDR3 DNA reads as TGTGCCAGCAGCCAAGAATCTAGACTAGCGGCCTACAATGAGCAGTTCTTC.